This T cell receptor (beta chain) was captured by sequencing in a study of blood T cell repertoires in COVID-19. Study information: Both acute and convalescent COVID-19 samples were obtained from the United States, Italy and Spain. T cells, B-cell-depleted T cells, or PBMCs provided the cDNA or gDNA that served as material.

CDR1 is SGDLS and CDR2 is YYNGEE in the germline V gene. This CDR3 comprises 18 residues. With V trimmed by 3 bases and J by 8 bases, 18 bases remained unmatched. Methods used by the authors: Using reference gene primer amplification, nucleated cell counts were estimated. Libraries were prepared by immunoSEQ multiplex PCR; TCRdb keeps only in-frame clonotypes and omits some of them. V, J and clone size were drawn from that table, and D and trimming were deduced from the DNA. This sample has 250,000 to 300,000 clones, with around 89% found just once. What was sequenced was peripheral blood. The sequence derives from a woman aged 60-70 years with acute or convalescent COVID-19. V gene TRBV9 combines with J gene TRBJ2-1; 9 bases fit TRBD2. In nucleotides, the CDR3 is TGTGCCAGCAGCGGAACGTCGGCGAGAGGCGGGAGGGTAGATGAGCAGTTCTTC. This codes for CASSGTSARGGRVDEQFF.